The 30 T cell receptor beta chains given below trace back to one sample, sequenced in a study of radiation and T cells in renal cell carcinoma. Measured with immunoSEQ multiplex PCR; TCRdb has only the in-frame clones, and not every one. The table has 90,000 to 100,000 clones, 75% to 90% seen once; the top ten hold over 6%. Time point specified: baseline pretreatment blood. The treatment was: 15 Gy SBRT to primary tumor, nephrectomy 4 weeks later. The material sequenced was blood, taken from a patient whose treatment included radiotherapy and nephrectomy. Every receptor here comes from a man over 45 with renal cell carcinoma.

Written as DNA, the CDR3 is TGTGCCAGCAAGGACGGATCCTACGAGCAGTACTTC. Protein: CASKDGSYEQYF. The chain has TRBV27 and TRBJ2-7; D is unclear. The CDR3 length is 12 residues. CDR1 is MNHEY and CDR2 is SMNVEV in the germline V gene (reference sequence). V lost 7 bases, J lost 1 base, and 8 bases lay in between.

This clone has just one count. This chain links TRBV5-1 with TRBJ2-7; no definite D call. The V gene lost 5 bases and the J gene lost 0 bases, with 6 bases spanning the gap. Germline-derived CDR1 and CDR2 are SGHRS and YFSETQ. This CDR3 is built from 12 residues. The CDR3 nucleotides read TGCGCCAGCAGATCCGACTCCTACGAGCAGTACTTC. Residues: CASRSDSYEQYF.

The chain joins TRBV6-5 to TRBJ2-1, with 9 positions matching TRBD1. The germline gives CDR1 MNHEY, CDR2 SVGAGI. This CDR3 comprises 15 residues. The junction had 12 bases not matched to a gene; V was cut back by 6 bases and J by 9 bases. The CDR3 here is CASSTPDRGGGEQFF. The CDR3, as DNA: TGTGCCAGCAGCACCCCGGACAGGGGCGGCGGTGAGCAGTTCTTC.

This sequence joins TRBV27 and TRBJ1-5; maybe TRBD1 (5 bases). Germline V gene data show CDR1 as MNHEY and CDR2 as SMNVEV (reference sequence). The CDR3 contains 13 residues. The germline V and J ends were trimmed by 5 bases and 8 bases, with 13 bases remaining between them. The CDR3 region has the DNA TGTGCCAGCAGTGTCCGCCCGGGGGAGCCCCAGCATTTT. It specifies CASSVRPGEPQHF.

This chain connects TRBV5-1 to TRBJ2-1; D possibly corresponds to TRBD1 (5 bases). With 4 bases removed from V and 3 bases from J, the gap between germline ends came to 8 bases. Germline CDR1 SGHRS, CDR2 YFSETQ. This CDR3 contains 13 residues. The CDR3 coding sequence is TGCGCCAGCAGCCCAGGGATCTACAATGAGCAGTTCTTC. This gives the protein CASSPGIYNEQFF.

This chain uses TRBV5-1 with TRBJ2-1; TRBD2 is a possible D gene (6 bases). The CDR3 runs to 16 residues. The germline V gene has CDR1 SGHRS and CDR2 YFSETQ. The V end lost 0 bases, the J end lost 2 bases, and 12 bases lay between the germline ends. CDR3 sequence reads: CASSLDGGVTYNEQFF. The CDR3 nucleotides are TGCGCCAGCAGCTTGGACGGGGGAGTGACCTACAATGAGCAGTTCTTC.

This chain uses TRBV2 with TRBJ1-2; D may be TRBD1 (6 bases). Trimming took 1 base from V and 1 from J, leaving 22 bases between them. This CDR3 has 19 amino acids. The germline gives CDR1 SNHLY, CDR2 FYNNEI. CDR3 DNA sequence: TGTGCCAGCAGTGAAGTAGGGTTCAGGGGCCCCACCGATAACTATGGCTACACCTTC. Its translation: CASSEVGFRGPTDNYGYTF.

The chain uses TRBV7-3 and TRBJ2-1; 8 bases are shared with TRBD2. Unmatched junction bases numbered 9, after V lost 2 bases and J lost 6 bases. The CDR3 covers 16 residues. The V gene's germline CDR1 is SGHTA and CDR2 FQGTGA. CDR3 residues: CASSLHAGGTANEQFF. CDR3 nucleotide sequence: TGTGCCAGCAGCTTACACGCGGGAGGAACGGCCAATGAGCAGTTCTTC.

The chain employs TRBV7-6 and TRBJ1-2, with TRBD1 matching 7 bases. The V gene end was trimmed by 6 bases and the J gene end by 3 bases; junction bases not matched to a gene: 10. The CDR3 sequence is 15 residues long. The V gene's germline CDR1 is SGHVS and CDR2 FNYEAQ. CDR3 sequence (DNA): TGTGCCAGCAGTCCCTCGACAGGGTCTGACTATGGCTACACCTTC. As protein: CASSPSTGSDYGYTF.

Here the CDR3 reads CAWKANTEAFF. The DNA of the CDR3 is TGTGCCTGGAAGGCGAACACTGAAGCTTTCTTT. The J gene is TRBJ1-1, the V gene TRBV30, with no clear D. Per germline, CDR1 GTSNPN and CDR2 SVGIG (reference sequence). V lost 4 bases and J 1 base, leaving 4 bases between the germline ends. The CDR3 extends over 11 amino acids.

V usage is TRBV5-1 and J usage is TRBJ1-2; TRBD1 aligns across 8 bases. CDR1 is SGHRS and CDR2 is YFSETQ in the germline V gene. V shed 4 bases, J shed 1 base, and the junction held 6 bases outside the gene matches. The CDR3 consists of 15 residues. The CDR3 region has the DNA TGCGCCAGCAGCAACGGACAGGGTTTTAACTATGGCTACACCTTC. Translating it yields CASSNGQGFNYGYTF.

V is TRBV13 and J is TRBJ2-2; D call uncertain. V gave up 2 bases and J gave up 3 bases, with 16 bases separating them. The length of the CDR3 is 17 residues. Germline V gene data show CDR1 as PRHDT and CDR2 as FYEKMQ (reference sequence). CDR3 DNA: TGTGCCAGCAGCTTATTGTCCCCGACTTTCGACACCGGGGAGCTGTTTTTT. This translates into CASSLLSPTFDTGELFF.

The chain has TRBV25-1 and TRBJ2-7; TRBD1 aligns across 9 bases. CDR1 is MGHDK, CDR2 SYGVNS, per germline. Trimming removed 3 bases from V and 5 bases from J; junction bases left unmatched: 11. The CDR3 covers 16 residues. The chain's CDR3 is CASSDLSGTGFNEQYF. The CDR3, as DNA: TGTGCCAGCAGTGATCTGAGCGGGACAGGGTTCAACGAGCAGTACTTC.

The genes are TRBV10-2 and TRBJ1-5, with D perhaps TRBD1 (6 bases). V was clipped by 6 bases and J by 6 bases, with 18 bases between them. This CDR3 region has 15 residues. Germline CDR1 is WSHSY and CDR2 is SAAADI. CDR3 DNA: TGCGCCAGCAGCAAAACAGGGCTTACAGGTCAGCCCCAGCATTTT. Translation gives CASSKTGLTGQPQHF.

Many counts were recorded for this clone. This chain connects TRBV7-3 to TRBJ1-3; possibly TRBD1 for D (5 bases). CDR1 and CDR2 (germline): SGHTA, FQGTGA. There are 13 residues in the CDR3. V was cut by 0 bases and J by 11 bases, with 11 bases left in between. CDR3: CASSLTGGEPIYF. In DNA, the CDR3 is TGTGCCAGCAGCTTAACAGGAGGGGAGCCCATATATTTT. Filled out from reference TRBV7-3 and TRBJ1-3, the complete variable domain reads GAGVSQTPSNKVTEKGKYVELRCDPISGHTALYWYRQSLGQGPEFLIYFQGTGAADDSGLPNDRFFAVRPEGSVSTLKIQRTERGDSAVYLCASSLTGGEPIYFGEGSWLTVV.

The chain has TRBV28 and TRBJ2-7, with D uncertain. Germline assignment: CDR1 MDHEN and CDR2 SYDVKM. This CDR3 is 13 amino acids long. V lost 10 bases to trimming and J lost 6 bases, with 19 bases between them. The CDR3 DNA follows: TGTGCCACCCTAGATTATTGGGTACCCGAGCAGTACTTC. It specifies CATLDYWVPEQYF.

The chain carries TRBV7-9 and TRBJ2-1; D possibly corresponds to TRBD2 (6 bases). Germline CDR1 reads SEHNR; CDR2 reads FQNEAQ (reference sequence). This CDR3 comprises 15 residues. V was cut by 5 bases and J by 6 bases, with 17 bases left in between. As DNA, the CDR3 is TGTGCCAGCAGCCGTAGCGCAAGCGGGCCCAATGAGCAGTTCTTC. Translated, it gives CASSRSASGPNEQFF.

This clone has just a few counts. The chain links TRBV20-1 to TRBJ1-1; D gene ambiguous. The CDR3 is 8 residues long. Germline CDR1 DFQATT, CDR2 SNEGSKA (reference sequence). Deletions cut 6 bases from V and 8 bases from J, with 4 bases between. This chain's CDR3 is CSAFEAFF. The CDR3 DNA is TGCAGTGCCTTCGAAGCTTTCTTT.

The rearrangement uses TRBV7-2 and TRBJ2-5, with D possibly matching TRBD2 (5 bases). Deletions cut 5 bases from V and 1 base from J, with 14 bases between. The germline V gene has CDR1 SGHTA and CDR2 FQGNSA. The CDR3 has 15 amino acids. The CDR3 loop is CASSHGGRIQETQYF. CDR3 nucleotide sequence: TGTGCCAGCAGCCACGGAGGACGGATCCAAGAGACCCAGTACTTC.

This chain links TRBV2 with TRBJ2-7; no clear D. This CDR3 is 13 amino acids long. Deletions cut 1 base from V and 4 bases from J, with 8 bases between. Per the germline V gene, CDR1 is SNHLY and CDR2 is FYNNEI. The CDR3 spells CASSEVARYEQYF. The DNA of the CDR3 is TGTGCCAGCAGTGAAGTGGCACGGTACGAGCAGTACTTC.

This chain uses TRBV15 with TRBJ2-7; 8 positions agree with TRBD1. The CDR3 is made up of 18 amino acids. CDR1 is LNHNV, CDR2 YYDKDF, per germline (reference sequence). V lost 1 base and J lost 0; bases outside the gene matches: 11. In DNA, the CDR3 is TGTGCCACCAGCAGAGTAGGCTATATAGGGACAGGCTCCTACGAGCAGTACTTC. This sequence encodes CATSRVGYIGTGSYEQYF.

The V call is TRBV6-5, the J call TRBJ2-1; D remains ambiguous. This CDR3 spans 15 amino acids. V lost 4 bases and J lost 0, with 10 bases in between. Germline loops: CDR1 MNHEY, CDR2 SVGAGI. CDR3 sequence: CASSSIIRSYNEQFF. CDR3 DNA sequence: TGTGCCAGCAGTTCAATTATACGCTCCTACAATGAGCAGTTCTTC.

The chain has TRBV5-1 and TRBJ2-7; D may be TRBD2 (5 bases). The CDR3 extends over 14 amino acids. With 4 bases removed from V and 4 bases from J, the gap between germline ends came to 15 bases. The germline V gene encodes CDR1 SGHRS and CDR2 YFSETQ. CDR3 amino acids: CASSHSSGIYEQYF. CDR3 sequence (DNA): TGCGCCAGCAGCCATAGTTCGGGAATTTACGAGCAGTACTTC. The whole variable domain, filled in from reference TRBV5-1 and TRBJ2-7, reads KAGVTQTPRYLIKTRGQQVTLSCSPISGHRSVSWYQQTPGQGLQFLFEYFSETQRNKGNFPGRFSGRQFSNSRSEMNVSTLELGDSALYLCASSHSSGIYEQYFGPGTRLTVT.

The rearrangement uses TRBV28 and TRBJ1-4, with D possibly being TRBD1 (5 bases). There are 14 residues in the CDR3. V shed 6 bases and J shed 7 bases, with 15 bases lying between them. Germline CDR1 and CDR2: MDHEN and SYDVKM. CDR3 region: CASSQSGGSEKLFF. CDR3 DNA sequence: TGTGCCAGCAGCCAATCGGGGGGTAGTGAAAAACTGTTTTTT.

This clone showed up just a few times. The rearrangement links TRBV7-9 to TRBJ2-1; D remains unclear. The V end was cut by 8 bases, the J end by 5 bases, with 13 bases between. Germline assignment: CDR1 SEHNR and CDR2 FQNEAQ (reference sequence). CDR3 length equals 13 residues. This chain's CDR3 is CASAWGRNNEQFF. The CDR3 coding sequence is TGTGCCAGCGCCTGGGGTCGGAACAATGAGCAGTTCTTC.

In this sample, this clone turned up many times. The chain uses TRBV7-9 and TRBJ1-2; no definite D call. CDR1 is SEHNR, CDR2 FQNEAQ, per germline (reference sequence). Trimming removed 5 bases at V and 8 bases at J, with 12 bases between. The CDR3 is made up of 12 amino acids. CDR3 amino acids: CASSLTSYGYTF. The CDR3 DNA reads TGTGCCAGCAGCCTTACCTCATACGGCTACACCTTC. The variable domain in full, with the rest retrieved from reference TRBV7-9 and TRBJ1-2, is DTGVSQNPRHKITKRGQNVTFRCDPISEHNRLYWYRQTLGQGPEFLTYFQNEAQLEKSRLLSDRFSAERPKGSFSTLEIQRTEQGDSAMYLCASSLTSYGYTFGSGTRLTVV.

The chain couples TRBV6-5 to TRBJ1-4; TRBD1 matches 12 bases. This CDR3 is 15 amino acids long. Trimming cost V 7 bases and J 7 bases; bases outside gene matches: 7. Germline lookup yields CDR1 MNHEY and CDR2 SVGAGI. CDR3 in DNA: TGTGCCAGCACCCCAGGGACAGGGGGCGGTGAAAAACTGTTTTTT. Its protein is CASTPGTGGGEKLFF.

J is TRBJ1-3 and V is TRBV9; 7 positions agree with TRBD1. CDR1 is SGDLS, CDR2 YYNGEE, per germline. The CDR3 runs to 15 residues. J was trimmed by 4 bases and V by 3 bases; bases with no gene match: 7. The CDR3 loop is CASSAHEGAGNTIYF. The CDR3 coding sequence is TGTGCCAGCAGCGCCCACGAGGGGGCCGGAAACACCATATATTTT.

The V gene is TRBV28, the J gene TRBJ2-3; tentatively, D is TRBD2 (5 bases). The CDR3 sequence is 16 residues long. Germline CDR1 MDHEN, CDR2 SYDVKM. Trimming shortened V by 5 bases and J by 4 bases, and 19 bases separated the two germline ends. The CDR3 DNA reads as TGTGCCAGCAGTGAACCGCGGGCAGCGTCTGCAGATACGCAGTATTTT. Its translation is CASSEPRAASADTQYF. The full variable domain, its missing parts supplied by reference TRBV28 and TRBJ2-3, is DVKVTQSSRYLVKRTGEKVFLECVQDMDHENMFWYRQDPGLGLRLIYFSYDVKMKEKGDIPEGYSVSREKKERFSLILESASTNQTSMYLCASSEPRAASADTQYFGPGTRLTVL.

The chain combines TRBV5-1 with TRBJ1-5; no clear D gene. CDR3 length equals 15 residues. The V gene's germline CDR1 is SGHRS and CDR2 YFSETQ. V lost 0 bases, J lost 3 bases, and 10 bases lay in between. CDR3 residues: CASSLGLQANQPQHF. The CDR3 region has the DNA TGCGCCAGCAGCTTGGGACTCCAGGCCAATCAGCCCCAGCATTTT.